This T cell receptor (beta chain) originates from a study of HIV-infected patients and healthy controls. 500 ng RNA was reverse transcribed with alpha and beta constant-region primers. Each of the alpha and beta chains got its own library through chain-specific third strand synthesis with indices. The SP2 site served as the priming point for second strand synthesis. TCRdb reanalysed the 5' RACE reads using MiXCR and keeps one entry per CDR3 protein. This sample has 13,000 or so distinct CDR3 sequences, with more than 8.5% found just once. General study results and limits: With just sixteen HIV-infected individuals processed, the findings' generality was considered strongly limited. MAIT alpha-chain CDR3s were frequent in healthy controls, depleted in HIV+.

Whole blood was used without fractionation, so all unsorted peripheral T cells were included. A roughly 2.4 ml peripheral blood sample was taken for RNA. The CDR3 contains 13 residues. CDR1 is MNHNY and CDR2 is SVGAGI in the germline V gene (reference sequence). Trimming left V 2 bases short and J 7 bases short, with 12 bases between. Regarding this clonotype: As yet, its antigen is unknown.

The source of this sequence is an adult in good health. The sample was blood. This rearrangement joins TRBV6-6 to TRBJ2-7; D not resolved. The CDR3 DNA is TGTGCCAGCAGTTACGACGAAACCGGGGAGCAGTACTTC. This gives the protein CASSYDETGEQYF.